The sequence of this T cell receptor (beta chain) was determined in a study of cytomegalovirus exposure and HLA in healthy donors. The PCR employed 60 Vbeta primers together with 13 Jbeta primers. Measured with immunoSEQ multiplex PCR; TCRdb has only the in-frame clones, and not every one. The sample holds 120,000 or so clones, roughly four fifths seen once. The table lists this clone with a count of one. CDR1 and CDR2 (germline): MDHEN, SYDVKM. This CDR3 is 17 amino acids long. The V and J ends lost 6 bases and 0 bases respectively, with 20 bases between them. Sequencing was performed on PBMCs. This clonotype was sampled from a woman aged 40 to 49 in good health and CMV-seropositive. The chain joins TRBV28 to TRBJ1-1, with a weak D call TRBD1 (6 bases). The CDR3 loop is CASSPTDRLIMNTEAFF. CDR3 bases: TGTGCCAGCAGCCCCACGGACAGACTGATCATGAACACTGAAGCTTTCTTT.